This T cell receptor beta chain was retrieved from a study of blood T cell repertoires in COVID-19. Only in-frame clones appear in the TCRdb table, and some are missing; sequencing was by immunoSEQ multiplex PCR. This repertoire shows 150,000 to 200,000 clones, 60% to 85% found once; its top ten account for 8.1%. CDR3 length: 14 amino acids. Deletions cut 7 bases from V and 3 bases from J, with 12 bases between. Germline V gives CDR1 LNHDA, CDR2 SQIVND (reference sequence). The sequencing input was peripheral blood. This chain links TRBV19 with TRBJ2-2; unclear D gene. The TCR originated in a woman aged 60-75 years with COVID-19, enrolled during active disease. The CDR3 DNA follows: TGTGCCAGTAAACTTTATCGGGACACCGGGGAGCTGTTTTTT. Residues: CASKLYRDTGELFF.